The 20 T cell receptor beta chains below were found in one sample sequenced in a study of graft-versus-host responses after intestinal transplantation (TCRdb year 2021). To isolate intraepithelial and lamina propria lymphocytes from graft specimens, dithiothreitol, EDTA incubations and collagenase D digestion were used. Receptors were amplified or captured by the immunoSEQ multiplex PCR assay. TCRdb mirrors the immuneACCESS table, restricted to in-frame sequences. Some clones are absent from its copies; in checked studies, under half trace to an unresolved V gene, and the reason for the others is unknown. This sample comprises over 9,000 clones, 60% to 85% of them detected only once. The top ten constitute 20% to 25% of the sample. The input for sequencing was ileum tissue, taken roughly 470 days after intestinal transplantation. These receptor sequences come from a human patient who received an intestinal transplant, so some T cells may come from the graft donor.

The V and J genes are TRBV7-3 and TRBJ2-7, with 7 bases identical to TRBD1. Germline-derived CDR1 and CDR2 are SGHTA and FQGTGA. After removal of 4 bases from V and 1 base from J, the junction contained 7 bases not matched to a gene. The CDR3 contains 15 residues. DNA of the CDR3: TGTGCCAGCAGCTCCTCGGGACAGAAATCCTACGAGCAGTACTTC. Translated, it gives CASSSSGQKSYEQYF.

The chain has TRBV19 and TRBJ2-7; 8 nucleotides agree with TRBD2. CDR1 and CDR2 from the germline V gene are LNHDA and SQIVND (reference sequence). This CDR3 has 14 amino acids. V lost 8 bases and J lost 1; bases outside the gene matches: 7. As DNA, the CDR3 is TGTGCCAGTGGGGCGGGAGGAGGGTCCTACGAGCAGTACTTC. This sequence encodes CASGAGGGSYEQYF.

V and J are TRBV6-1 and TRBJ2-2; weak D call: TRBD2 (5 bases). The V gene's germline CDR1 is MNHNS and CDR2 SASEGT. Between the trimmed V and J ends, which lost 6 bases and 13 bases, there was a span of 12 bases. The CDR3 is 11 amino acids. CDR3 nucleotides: TGTGCCAGCAGCCGGGTTGCGGGGCTGTTTTTT. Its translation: CASSRVAGLFF.

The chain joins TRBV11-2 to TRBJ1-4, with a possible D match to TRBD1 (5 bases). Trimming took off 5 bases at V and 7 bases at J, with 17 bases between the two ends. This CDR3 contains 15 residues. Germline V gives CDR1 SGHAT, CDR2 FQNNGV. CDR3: CASSPGGGWGEKLFF. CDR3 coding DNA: TGTGCCAGCAGCCCCGGGGGGGGATGGGGTGAAAAACTGTTTTTT.

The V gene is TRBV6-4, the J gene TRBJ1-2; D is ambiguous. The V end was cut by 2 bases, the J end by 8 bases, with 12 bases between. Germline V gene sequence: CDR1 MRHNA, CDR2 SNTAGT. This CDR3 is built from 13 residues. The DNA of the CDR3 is TGTGCCAGCAGTGACCCCGGTTGGTCGGGCTACACCTTC. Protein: CASSDPGWSGYTF.

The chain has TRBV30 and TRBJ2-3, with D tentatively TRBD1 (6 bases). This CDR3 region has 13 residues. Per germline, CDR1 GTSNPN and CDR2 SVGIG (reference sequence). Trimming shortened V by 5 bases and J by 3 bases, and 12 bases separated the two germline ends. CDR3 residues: CAWLTRGTDTQYF. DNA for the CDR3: TGTGCCTGGCTAACTAGGGGGACAGATACGCAGTATTTT.

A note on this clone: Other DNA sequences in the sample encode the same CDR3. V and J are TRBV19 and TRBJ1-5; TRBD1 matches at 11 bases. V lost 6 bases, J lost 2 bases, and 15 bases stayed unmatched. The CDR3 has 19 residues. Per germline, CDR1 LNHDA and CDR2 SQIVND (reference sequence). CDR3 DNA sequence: TGTGCCAGTAGGCGGGGTCGGGACAGGGGGTTGGTAGGCAATCAGCCCCAGCATTTT. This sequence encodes CASRRGRDRGLVGNQPQHF. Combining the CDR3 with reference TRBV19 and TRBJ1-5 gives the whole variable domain DGGITQSPKYLFRKEGQNVTLSCEQNLNHDAMYWYRQDPGQGLRLIYYSQIVNDFQKGDIAEGYSVSREKKESFPLTVTSAQKNPTAFYLCASRRGRDRGLVGNQPQHFGDGTRLSIL.

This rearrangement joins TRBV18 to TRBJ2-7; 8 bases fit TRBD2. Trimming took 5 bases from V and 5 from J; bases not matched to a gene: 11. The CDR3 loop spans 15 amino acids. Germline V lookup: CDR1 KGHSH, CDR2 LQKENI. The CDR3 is CASSANRLATDEQYF. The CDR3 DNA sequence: TGTGCCAGCTCAGCCAACCGACTAGCGACTGACGAGCAGTACTTC.

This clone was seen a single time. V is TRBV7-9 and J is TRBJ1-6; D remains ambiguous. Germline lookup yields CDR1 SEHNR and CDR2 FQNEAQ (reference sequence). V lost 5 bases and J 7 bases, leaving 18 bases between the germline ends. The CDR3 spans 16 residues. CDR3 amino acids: CASSTSQPEGNSPLHF. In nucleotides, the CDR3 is TGTGCCAGCAGCACTAGCCAACCCGAGGGAAATTCACCCCTCCACTTT. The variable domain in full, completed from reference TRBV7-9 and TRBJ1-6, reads DTGVSQNPRHKITKRGQNVTFRCDPISEHNRLYWYRQTLGQGPEFLTYFQNEAQLEKSRLLSDRFSAERPKGSFSTLEIQRTEQGDSAMYLCASSTSQPEGNSPLHFGNGTRLTVT.

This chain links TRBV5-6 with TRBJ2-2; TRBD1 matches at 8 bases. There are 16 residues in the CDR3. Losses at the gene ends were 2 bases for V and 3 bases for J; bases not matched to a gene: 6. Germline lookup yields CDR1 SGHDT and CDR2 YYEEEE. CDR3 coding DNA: TGTGCCAGCAGCTTAGACAGGGGTTGGGACACCGGGGAGCTGTTTTTT. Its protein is CASSLDRGWDTGELFF.

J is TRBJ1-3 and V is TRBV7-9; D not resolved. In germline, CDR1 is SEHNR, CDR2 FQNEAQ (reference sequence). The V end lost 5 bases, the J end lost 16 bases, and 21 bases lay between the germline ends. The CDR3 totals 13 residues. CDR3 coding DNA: TGTGCCAGCAGCCGCCAACTGACAAGTCTCTTCTATTTT. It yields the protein CASSRQLTSLFYF.

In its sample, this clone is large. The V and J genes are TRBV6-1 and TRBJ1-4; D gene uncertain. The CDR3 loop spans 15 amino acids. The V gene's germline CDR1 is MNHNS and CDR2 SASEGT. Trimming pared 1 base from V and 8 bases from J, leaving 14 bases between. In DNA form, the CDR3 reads TGTGCCAGCAGTGAAGAAGCAGGCGAGAGCGAAAAACTGTTTTTT. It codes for CASSEEAGESEKLFF.

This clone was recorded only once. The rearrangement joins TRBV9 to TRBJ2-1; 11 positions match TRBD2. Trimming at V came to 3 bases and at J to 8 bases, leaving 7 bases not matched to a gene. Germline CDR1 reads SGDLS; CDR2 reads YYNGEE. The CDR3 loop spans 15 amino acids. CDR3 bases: TGTGCCAGCAGCGCGCTTAGCGGGGGGGGCGATGAGCAGTTCTTC. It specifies CASSALSGGGDEQFF.

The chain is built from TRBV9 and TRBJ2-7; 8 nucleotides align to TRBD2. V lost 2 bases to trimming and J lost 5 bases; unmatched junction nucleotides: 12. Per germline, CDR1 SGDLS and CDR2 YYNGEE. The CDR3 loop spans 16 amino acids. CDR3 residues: CASSVSGTGGQDEQYF. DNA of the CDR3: TGTGCCAGCAGCGTTTCGGGAACGGGGGGGCAGGACGAGCAGTACTTC. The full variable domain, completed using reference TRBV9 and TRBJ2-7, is DSGVTQTPKHLITATGQRVTLRCSPRSGDLSVYWYQQSLDQGLQFLIQYYNGEERAKGNILERFSAQQFPDLHSELNLSSLELGDSALYFCASSVSGTGGQDEQYFGPGTRLTVT.

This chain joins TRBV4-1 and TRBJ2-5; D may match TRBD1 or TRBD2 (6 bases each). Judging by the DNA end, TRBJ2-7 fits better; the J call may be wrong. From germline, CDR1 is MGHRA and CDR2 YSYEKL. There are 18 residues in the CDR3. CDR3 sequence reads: CASSQDLPGDSFSYEQYF. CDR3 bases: TGCGCCAGCAGCCAAGATCTGCCAGGGGACTCCTTCAGCTACGAGCAGTACTTC.

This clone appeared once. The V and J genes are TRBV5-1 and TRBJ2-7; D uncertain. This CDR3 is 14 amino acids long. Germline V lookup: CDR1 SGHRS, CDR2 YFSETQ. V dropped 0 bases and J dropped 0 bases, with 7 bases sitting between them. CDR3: CASSLAADSYEQYF. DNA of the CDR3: TGCGCCAGCAGCTTGGCGGCCGACTCCTACGAGCAGTACTTC.

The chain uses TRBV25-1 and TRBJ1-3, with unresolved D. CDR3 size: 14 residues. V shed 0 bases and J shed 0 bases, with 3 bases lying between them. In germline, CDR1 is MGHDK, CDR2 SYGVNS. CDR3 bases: TGTGCCAGCAGTGAATACAACTCTGGAAACACCATATATTTT. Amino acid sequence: CASSEYNSGNTIYF. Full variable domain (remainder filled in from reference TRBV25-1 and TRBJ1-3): EADIYQTPRYLVIGTGKKITLECSQTMGHDKMYWYQQDPGMELHLIHYSYGVNSTEKGDLSSESTVSRIRTEHFPLTLESARPSHTSQYLCASSEYNSGNTIYFGEGSWLTVV.

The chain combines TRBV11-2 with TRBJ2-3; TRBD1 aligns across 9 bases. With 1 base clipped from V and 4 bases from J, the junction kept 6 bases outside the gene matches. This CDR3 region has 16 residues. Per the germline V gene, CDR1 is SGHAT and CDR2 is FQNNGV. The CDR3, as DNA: TGTGCCAGCAGCTTAGCGGGACAGGGCGCCCCAGATACGCAGTATTTT. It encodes CASSLAGQGAPDTQYF.

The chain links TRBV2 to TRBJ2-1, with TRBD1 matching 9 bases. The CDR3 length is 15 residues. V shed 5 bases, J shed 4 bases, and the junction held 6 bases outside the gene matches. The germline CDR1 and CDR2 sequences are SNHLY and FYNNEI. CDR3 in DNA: TGTGCCAGCAGTACCGGGACAGGGTTATACAATGAGCAGTTCTTC. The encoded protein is CASSTGTGLYNEQFF.

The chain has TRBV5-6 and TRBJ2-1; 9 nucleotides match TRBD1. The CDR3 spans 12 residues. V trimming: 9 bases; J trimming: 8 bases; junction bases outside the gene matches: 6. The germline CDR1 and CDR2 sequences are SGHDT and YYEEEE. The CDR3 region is CATQTGGDEQFF. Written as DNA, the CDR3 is TGTGCCACGCAGACAGGGGGAGATGAGCAGTTCTTC.